These T cell receptor beta chains were read from a single sample in a study of T cell repertoires in cytomegalovirus infection. These receptors lack a known antigen. TCRdb passed the reads through MiXCR, listing each CDR3 protein once. The data hold a few hundred thousand distinct CDR3 sequences, with about 44% observed a single time. This specimen consisted of cultured PBMCs, obtained from culture after CMV antigen stimulation. The receptors stem from a human donor in good health (CMV status not recorded). Some clones in this sample may be carry-over from other donors' samples. The CDR3 runs from the conserved cysteine through the conserved F or W. D genes are given only for firm matches. Size is omitted from some rows. Given values are once, few, many or a class for expanded clones.

TRBV12-3/TRBV12-4,TRBJ2-1,TRBD1,-,CATAPGTGVYNEQFF,TGTGCCACCGCCCCCGGGACAGGGGTATATAATGAGCAGTTCTTC
TRBV19,TRBJ1-5,-,few,CASSMSGVYGQPQHF,TGTGCCAGTAGTATGTCAGGGGTGTACGGGCAGCCCCAGCATTTT
TRBV7-6,TRBJ1-1,-,many,CASSPQENTEAFF,TGTGCCAGCAGTCCCCAAGAGAACACTGAAGCTTTCTTT
TRBV7-2,TRBJ2-5,-,few,CASSLRTKGETQYF,TGTGCCAGCAGCTTAAGGACTAAAGGGGAGACCCAGTACTTC
TRBV4-1,TRBJ2-7,-,few,CASSRNSLSSYEQYF,TGCGCCAGCAGCCGAAATAGCTTGAGCTCCTACGAGCAGTACTTC
TRBV7-2,TRBJ2-7,-,many,CASSPRGFYSYEQYF,TGTGCCAGCAGCCCCAGAGGGTTTTATTCCTACGAGCAGTACTTC
TRBV7-8,TRBJ1-2,-,few,CASSPSEAYYGYTF,TGTGCCAGCAGCCCCTCTGAGGCCTACTATGGCTACACCTTC
TRBV19,TRBJ1-2,-,few,CASSSGTYGYTF,TGTGCCAGTAGTTCCGGGACCTATGGCTACACCTTC
TRBV7-2,TRBJ2-7,-,-,CASSLWEGYEQYF,TGTGCCAGCAGCTTATGGGAAGGCTACGAGCAGTACTTC
TRBV10-1,TRBJ2-1,-,few,CASSSDLNNEQFF,TGCGCCAGCAGTTCGGACTTAAACAATGAGCAGTTCTTC
TRBV5-4,TRBJ2-7,TRBD2,few,CASSLIAGGSEQYF,TGTGCCAGCAGCCTTATAGCGGGAGGGAGCGAGCAGTACTTC
TRBV7-6,TRBJ1-5,-,-,CASSLDPRQPQHF,TGTGCCAGCAGCTTGGATCCCAGACAGCCCCAGCATTTT
TRBV7-8,TRBJ2-1,-,-,CASSFPGRGSDNEQFF,TGTGCCAGCAGCTTCCCAGGCAGGGGCAGCGACAATGAGCAGTTCTTC
TRBV6-1,TRBJ2-1,-,-,CGSSTTGVHTDEQFF,TGTGGCAGCAGTACGACGGGGGTTCATACGGATGAGCAGTTCTTC
TRBV25-1,TRBJ2-2,-,few,CASMGRSRDTGELFF,TGTGCCAGCATGGGTAGGTCTCGTGACACCGGGGAGCTGTTTTTT
TRBV18,TRBJ2-7,TRBD1,-,CASSPGPGTGAYEQYF,TGTGCCAGCTCACCAGGACCCGGGACAGGGGCCTACGAGCAGTACTTC
TRBV6-6,TRBJ1-1,-,-,CASREGGSEAFF,TGTGCCAGCAGAGAGGGGGGGAGTGAAGCTTTCTTT
TRBV12-3/TRBV12-4,TRBJ2-5,-,-,CASLRGAGSSYQETQYF,TGTGCCAGCCTGCGAGGGGCGGGGAGCTCGTACCAAGAGACCCAGTACTTC
TRBV5-5,TRBJ2-3,-,-,CASSDQWRAGTDTQYF,TGTGCCAGCAGCGATCAATGGAGGGCGGGCACAGATACGCAGTATTTT
TRBV7-2,TRBJ2-5,TRBD2,many,CASSLRTSGQETQYF,TGTGCCAGCAGCTTAAGGACTAGTGGGCAAGAGACCCAGTACTTC
TRBV6-5,TRBJ2-7,-,few,CASSYSRAPRGEQYF,TGTGCCAGCAGTTACTCGAGAGCGCCTCGTGGCGAGCAGTACTTC
TRBV6-8,TRBJ2-5,TRBD2,-,CASGVQRENLPIFVETQYF,TGTGCCAGCGGCGTCCAGCGGGAGAACCTTCCTATTTTTGTGGAGACCCAGTACTTC
TRBV29-1,TRBJ2-5,TRBD2,few,CSVRGTSGRETQYF,TGCAGCGTACGTGGGACTAGCGGTCGGGAGACCCAGTACTTC
TRBV11-2,TRBJ2-7,TRBD1,-,CASSSTGVFYEQYF,TGTGCCAGCAGCTCGACAGGGGTTTTCTACGAGCAGTACTTC
TRBV27,TRBJ2-7,-,-,CASSSPSPPGNEQYF,TGTGCCAGCAGTTCCCCTAGCCCCCCGGGGAACGAGCAGTACTTC
TRBV23-1,TRBJ2-4,-,-,CASSPQLGSPTIQNIQYF,TGCGCCAGCAGTCCTCAACTAGGATCCCCGACAATCCAAAACATTCAGTACTTC
TRBV7-6,TRBJ1-3,TRBD1,few,CASSQGTAGNTIYF,TGTGCCAGCAGCCAAGGGACAGCTGGAAACACCATATATTTT
TRBV27,TRBJ2-1,TRBD2,few,CASSLASGFNEQFF,TGTGCCAGCAGTTTGGCTAGCGGGTTCAATGAGCAGTTCTTC
TRBV7-9,TRBJ2-2,-,-,CASSLGAGPGELFF,TGTGCCAGCAGCTTAGGCGCCGGCCCCGGGGAGCTGTTTTTT
TRBV20-1,TRBJ2-1,-,-,CSARDRRGLRYNEQFF,TGCAGTGCTAGAGATCGACGGGGACTTAGATACAATGAGCAGTTCTTC
TRBV6-5,TRBJ2-7,-,-,CASSYGRLGYEQYF,TGTGCCAGCAGTTACGGCAGGCTAGGCTACGAGCAGTACTTC
TRBV12-3/TRBV12-4,TRBJ2-3,-,few,CASSSLSEGTQYF,TGTGCCAGCAGCTCCCTGTCCGAGGGTACGCAGTATTTT
TRBV12-3/TRBV12-4,TRBJ1-2,-,few,CASSRSGGNYGYTF,TGTGCCAGCAGTAGGTCGGGGGGAAACTATGGCTACACCTTC
TRBV6-1,TRBJ2-6,-,-,CASTQDHRGANVLTF,TGTGCCAGCACACAGGACCACCGTGGGGCCAACGTCCTGACTTTC
TRBV7-8,TRBJ2-5,-,many,CASSSSYKVYRGGEETQYF,TGTGCCAGCAGCTCGTCCTATAAAGTCTACAGGGGAGGGGAAGAGACCCAGTACTTC
TRBV11-2,TRBJ2-3,-,-,CASNTDGGRTDTQYF,TGTGCCAGCAACACAGACGGGGGACGCACAGATACGCAGTATTTT
TRBV12-3/TRBV12-4,TRBJ2-3,TRBD1,-,CASKRQGAADTQYF,TGTGCCAGCAAGCGCCAGGGGGCAGCCGATACGCAGTATTTT
TRBV4-3,TRBJ1-5,-,-,CASSQSMPDDWGNQPQHF,TGCGCCAGCAGCCAATCCATGCCGGACGATTGGGGCAATCAGCCCCAGCATTTT
TRBV2,TRBJ1-2,-,-,CASDSLNYGYTF,TGTGCCAGCGACAGCCTTAACTATGGCTACACCTTC
TRBV10-3,TRBJ2-5,-,-,CAISEGGIRRETQYF,TGTGCCATCAGTGAGGGGGGGATACGCCGGGAGACCCAGTACTTC
TRBV7-9,TRBJ2-1,-,many,CASSATVGEQFF,TGTGCCAGCAGCGCCACCGTGGGTGAGCAGTTCTTC
TRBV7-9,TRBJ2-2,TRBD1,-,CASSLARDRDWKLFF,TGTGCCAGCAGCTTAGCCCGGGACAGGGATTGGAAGCTGTTTTTT